This entry lists 9 T cell receptor beta chains sequenced from one sample in a study of Ad26.COV2.S vaccination and SARS-CoV-2 variants. The method was immunoSEQ multiplex PCR; TCRdb's version includes in-frame clones alone and lacks a portion of them. The table shows around 310,000 clones, with under 90% occurring only once. The treatment is: over 15 received Ad26.COV2.S at low or high dose, single or two shots; 5 received placebo; per-sample allocation not given. Samples were taken on day 63 after the first vaccine or placebo injection. The starting material was peripheral blood, obtained in a trial of Ad26.COV2.S vaccine versus placebo. The receptors shown here come from a person aged 18-65 years who received the Ad26.COV2.S COVID-19 vaccine or a placebo.

Only one count was recorded for this clone. The chain joins TRBV28 to TRBJ2-1, with D hard to call. The V gene lost 2 bases and the J gene lost 7 bases, with 6 bases spanning the gap. Germline V gene lookup returns CDR1 MDHEN and CDR2 SYDVKM. The length of the CDR3 is 12 residues. The CDR3: CASSLNRNEQFF. CDR3 coding DNA: TGTGCCAGCAGTTTAAATCGTAATGAGCAGTTCTTC.

V and J are TRBV5-1 and TRBJ1-6, with 9 positions matching TRBD1. Germline CDR1 SGHRS, CDR2 YFSETQ. The CDR3 contains 14 residues. With 4 bases clipped from V and 8 bases from J, the junction kept 4 bases outside the gene matches. The CDR3, as DNA: TGCGCCAGCAGCCGGACAGGGGAAGATTCACCCCTCCACTTT. Translation: CASSRTGEDSPLHF.

This chain joins TRBV6-2 or TRBV6-3 and TRBJ2-1, with 7 bases matching TRBD2. With 5 bases clipped from V and 5 bases from J, the junction kept 9 bases outside the gene matches. Germline V gene sequence: CDR1 MNHEY, CDR2 SVGEGT. The CDR3 is made up of 15 amino acids. In DNA form, the CDR3 reads TGTGCCAGCAGTACACGGGGGGACTTCCACAATGAGCAGTTCTTC. It yields the protein CASSTRGDFHNEQFF.

The rearrangement uses TRBV7-9 and TRBJ1-1; D is undetermined. The CDR3 is 16 residues long. Trimming left V 5 bases short and J 1 base short, with 17 bases between. Germline CDR1 and CDR2: SEHNR and FQNEAQ (reference sequence). In DNA, the CDR3 is TGTGCCAGCAGCCGGGGAGAAGGCGCCGGGAACACTGAAGCTTTCTTT. This sequence encodes CASSRGEGAGNTEAFF.

The CDR3 DNA sequence: TGTGCCAGCAGTCGCTTCCCGGGACACGATACCGGGAACACTGAAGCTTTCTTT. It encodes CASSRFPGHDTGNTEAFF. The gene calls are TRBV9 and TRBJ1-1; perhaps TRBD1 as D (6 bases). CDR3 length: 18 amino acids. Looked up from germline, CDR1 is SGDLS and CDR2 is YYNGEE. Trimming took 5 bases from V and 1 from J, leaving 24 bases between them.

The chain has TRBV27 and TRBJ1-2; weak D call: TRBD1 (5 bases). The ends were cut back, 3 bases at V and 9 bases at J, with 11 bases in the middle. The CDR3 is 12 amino acids. Germline lookup yields CDR1 MNHEY and CDR2 SMNVEV (reference sequence). CDR3 nucleotides: TGTGCCAGCAGTTTGGGTCAGGGCAGCTACACCTTC. Translation gives CASSLGQGSYTF.

The chain recombines TRBV5-5 with TRBJ2-1; 7 bases match TRBD1. J gave up 6 bases and V 0 bases, and 6 bases lay outside the gene matches. Germline CDR1 and CDR2: SGHKS and YYEKEE (reference sequence). The CDR3 sequence is 15 residues long. Written as DNA, the CDR3 is TGTGCCAGCAGCTTGGAGGACAGGATATTCAATGAGCAGTTCTTC. It encodes CASSLEDRIFNEQFF.

The chain joins TRBV7-9 to TRBJ1-2; D ambiguous. CDR1 and CDR2 from the germline V gene are SEHNR and FQNEAQ (reference sequence). V lost 1 base and J 4 bases, leaving 4 bases between the germline ends. The CDR3 is made up of 12 amino acids. The CDR3 protein is CASSLESYGYTF. Here the CDR3 DNA reads TGTGCCAGCAGCTTAGAATCCTATGGCTACACCTTC.

This chain links TRBV11-2 with TRBJ1-5; 8 bases agree with TRBD1. The CDR3 sequence is 15 residues long. Germline V gene lookup returns CDR1 SGHAT and CDR2 FQNNGV. V trimming: 4 bases; J trimming: 3 bases; junction bases outside the gene matches: 5. The CDR3 loop is CASSYRGDPNQPQHF. CDR3 nucleotide sequence: TGTGCCAGCAGCTACAGGGGGGACCCCAATCAGCCCCAGCATTTT.